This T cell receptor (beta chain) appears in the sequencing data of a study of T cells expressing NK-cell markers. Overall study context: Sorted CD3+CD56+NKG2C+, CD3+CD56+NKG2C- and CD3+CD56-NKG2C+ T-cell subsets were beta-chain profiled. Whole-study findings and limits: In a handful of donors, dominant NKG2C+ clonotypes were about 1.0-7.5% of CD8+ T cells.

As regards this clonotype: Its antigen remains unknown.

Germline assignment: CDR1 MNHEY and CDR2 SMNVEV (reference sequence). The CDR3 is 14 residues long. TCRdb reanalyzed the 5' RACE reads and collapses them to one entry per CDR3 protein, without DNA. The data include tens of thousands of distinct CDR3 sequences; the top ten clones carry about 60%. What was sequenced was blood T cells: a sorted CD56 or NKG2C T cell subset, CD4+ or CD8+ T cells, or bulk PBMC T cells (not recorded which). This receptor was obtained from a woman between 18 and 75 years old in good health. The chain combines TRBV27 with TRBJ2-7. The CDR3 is CASSYEGFSVEQYF.